These T cell receptor beta chains were read from a single sample in a study of PD-1 blockade in classical Hodgkin lymphoma. Using immunoSEQ multiplex PCR, the repertoire was profiled, and TCRdb retains in-frame clones only, with some absent. The sample includes around 23,000 clones, about 86% of them seen just once. Sequences were obtained from CD8+ T cells from blood. Receptors originate from a human donor with classical Hodgkin lymphoma. CDR3s include the opening cysteine and the closing phenylalanine or tryptophan. Each record gives: CDR3 DNA, CDR3 protein, clone size, D gene, V gene, J gene. D genes are given only for firm matches. Size tells how often a clone was seen (once, few, many) or the class of an expanded clone, and some rows leave it out.

CDR3 DNA: TGTGCCAGCAGCCAGAACGTGGCTGCCGAGCAGTACTTC
CDR3 protein: CASSQNVAAEQYF
clone size: .
D gene: .
V gene: TRBV7-8
J gene: TRBJ2-7

CDR3 DNA: TGTGCCAGCAGCTTAGCAGTCGGGGCCGAAGCTTTCTTT
CDR3 protein: CASSLAVGAEAFF
clone size: .
D gene: .
V gene: TRBV9
J gene: TRBJ1-1

CDR3 DNA: TGTGCCAGTAGTATAGACCCCAACTATGGCTACACCTTC
CDR3 protein: CASSIDPNYGYTF
clone size: once
D gene: .
V gene: TRBV19
J gene: TRBJ1-2

CDR3 DNA: TGTGCCAGAAGCTTATTTAGGTGGGAGAGTGGCAATCAGCCCCAGCATTTT
CDR3 protein: CARSLFRWESGNQPQHF
clone size: .
D gene: .
V gene: TRBV7-5
J gene: TRBJ1-5

CDR3 DNA: TGTGCCAGCAGGGAGACAGGAAACTATGGCTACACCTTC
CDR3 protein: CASRETGNYGYTF
clone size: .
D gene: .
V gene: TRBV2
J gene: TRBJ1-2

CDR3 DNA: TGTGCCAGCAGGCCGGGACAGGGCGCCGAGCAGTACTTC
CDR3 protein: CASRPGQGAEQYF
clone size: .
D gene: TRBD1
V gene: TRBV27
J gene: TRBJ2-7

CDR3 DNA: TGTGCCAGCGTCCCTCTGAACAGGGATGGCTACACCTTC
CDR3 protein: CASVPLNRDGYTF
clone size: .
D gene: .
V gene: TRBV28
J gene: TRBJ1-2

CDR3 DNA: TGTGCCAGCTCGGAGGTGGAAAATCAGCCCCAGCATTTT
CDR3 protein: CASSEVENQPQHF
clone size: .
D gene: .
V gene: TRBV6-1
J gene: TRBJ1-5

CDR3 DNA: TGTGCCAGCAACCTGAGGCAGGATGAGCAGTTCTTC
CDR3 protein: CASNLRQDEQFF
clone size: .
D gene: .
V gene: TRBV6-6
J gene: TRBJ2-1

CDR3 DNA: TGTGCCAGCAGCCAAGATGGATTTTATGGGACCCAGTACTTC
CDR3 protein: CASSQDGFYGTQYF
clone size: .
D gene: .
V gene: TRBV14
J gene: TRBJ2-5

CDR3 DNA: TGCGCCAGCAGCCTGACGGTTTCTAACTATGGCTACACCTTC
CDR3 protein: CASSLTVSNYGYTF
clone size: .
D gene: .
V gene: TRBV4-1
J gene: TRBJ1-2

CDR3 DNA: TGTGCCAGCAGCTTAGAAGTCCAGTACGAGCAGTACTTC
CDR3 protein: CASSLEVQYEQYF
clone size: .
D gene: .
V gene: TRBV11-2
J gene: TRBJ2-7

CDR3 DNA: TGTGCCAGCAGCTTAAGTACCCTTTGGCGGGAGGACACCCAAGAGACCCAGTACTTC
CDR3 protein: CASSLSTLWREDTQETQYF
clone size: .
D gene: TRBD2
V gene: TRBV7-2
J gene: TRBJ2-5

CDR3 DNA: TGTGCCAGCAGCTCGGAGGGGAACACTGAAGCTTTCTTT
CDR3 protein: CASSSEGNTEAFF
clone size: .
D gene: .
V gene: TRBV11-3
J gene: TRBJ1-1

CDR3 DNA: TGTGCCAGCAGTGGGGAAGAGGGGGCTGATGGCTACACCTTC
CDR3 protein: CASSGEEGADGYTF
clone size: .
D gene: TRBD1
V gene: TRBV2
J gene: TRBJ1-2

CDR3 DNA: TGTGCCAGCAGCTCCCCCAGCAAGCCGTTCACTGAAGCTTTCTTT
CDR3 protein: CASSSPSKPFTEAFF
clone size: once
D gene: .
V gene: TRBV11-2
J gene: TRBJ1-1

CDR3 DNA: TGTGCCAGCTCACCAGGGACAGGCACAGATACGCAGTATTTT
CDR3 protein: CASSPGTGTDTQYF
clone size: .
D gene: TRBD1
V gene: TRBV18
J gene: TRBJ2-3

CDR3 DNA: TGCGCCAGCAGCCAAGATGAGGACTACGAGCAGTACTTC
CDR3 protein: CASSQDEDYEQYF
clone size: .
D gene: .
V gene: TRBV4-1
J gene: TRBJ2-7

CDR3 DNA: TGTGCCAGCAGCCCGCGACTAGCGGGAGGAGAGACCCAGTACTTC
CDR3 protein: CASSPRLAGGETQYF
clone size: .
D gene: TRBD2
V gene: TRBV7-9
J gene: TRBJ2-5

CDR3 DNA: TGTGCCAGCAGCTCTTCCGGGACAGGGTTCTACGAGCAGTACTTC
CDR3 protein: CASSSSGTGFYEQYF
clone size: .
D gene: TRBD1
V gene: TRBV7-2
J gene: TRBJ2-7

CDR3 DNA: TGCAGCGTTGACGGGGAGGGGGGGCCGTACGAGCAGTACTTC
CDR3 protein: CSVDGEGGPYEQYF
clone size: .
D gene: .
V gene: TRBV29-1
J gene: TRBJ2-7

CDR3 DNA: TGTGCCAGCAGTGCTGGACGGAATGCTAACTATGGCTACACCTTC
CDR3 protein: CASSAGRNANYGYTF
clone size: .
D gene: .
V gene: TRBV2
J gene: TRBJ1-2

CDR3 DNA: TGTGCCTGGAGTCCGACATCGGGCGGGGAGCTGTTTTTT
CDR3 protein: CAWSPTSGGELFF
clone size: .
D gene: .
V gene: TRBV30
J gene: TRBJ2-2

CDR3 DNA: TGTGCCAGTAGGCTGACTAGCGGGATCGGGGAGCTGTTTTTT
CDR3 protein: CASRLTSGIGELFF
clone size: .
D gene: TRBD2
V gene: TRBV19
J gene: TRBJ2-2

CDR3 DNA: TGTGCCAGCAGCCAGGTCGGACCCAACAATGAGCAGTTCTTC
CDR3 protein: CASSQVGPNNEQFF
clone size: .
D gene: .
V gene: TRBV7-9
J gene: TRBJ2-1

CDR3 DNA: TGTGCCAGTAGTATAGTATTGGGCAGGGGGCCATACTATGGCTACACCTTC
CDR3 protein: CASSIVLGRGPYYGYTF
clone size: .
D gene: TRBD1
V gene: TRBV19
J gene: TRBJ1-2

CDR3 DNA: TGTGCCAGCAGCCCCCGTTGGGGGTACACCGGGGAGCTGTTTTTT
CDR3 protein: CASSPRWGYTGELFF
clone size: .
D gene: .
V gene: TRBV5-4
J gene: TRBJ2-2

CDR3 DNA: TGTGCCAGCACCCCACGGGGGTTCGGGAACACTGAAGCTTTCTTT
CDR3 protein: CASTPRGFGNTEAFF
clone size: .
D gene: .
V gene: TRBV6-5
J gene: TRBJ1-1

CDR3 DNA: TGCGCCAGCAGCCTGGGACAGGGCACTGAAGCTTTCTTT
CDR3 protein: CASSLGQGTEAFF
clone size: .
D gene: TRBD1
V gene: TRBV4-3
J gene: TRBJ1-1

CDR3 DNA: TGTGCCTGGAGTGACGGGCAGGGCGTCTATGGCTACACCTTC
CDR3 protein: CAWSDGQGVYGYTF
clone size: .
D gene: .
V gene: TRBV30
J gene: TRBJ1-2

CDR3 DNA: TGTGCCAGCAGCCCCAGCGGCACCGGGGAGCTGTTTTTT
CDR3 protein: CASSPSGTGELFF
clone size: .
D gene: .
V gene: TRBV6-5
J gene: TRBJ2-2

CDR3 DNA: TGTGCCAGCAGTCCAGGGGGCACCGCTCAAGAGACCCAGTACTTC
CDR3 protein: CASSPGGTAQETQYF
clone size: .
D gene: TRBD1
V gene: TRBV19
J gene: TRBJ2-5

CDR3 DNA: TGCGCCAGCAGCCAACGCAGGGATACTTCTGAAGCTTTCTTT
CDR3 protein: CASSQRRDTSEAFF
clone size: .
D gene: .
V gene: TRBV4-1
J gene: TRBJ1-1

CDR3 DNA: TGTGCCAGCAGCTTCCGACAGGCCGAAGCCCAGCCCCAGCATTTT
CDR3 protein: CASSFRQAEAQPQHF
clone size: once
D gene: .
V gene: TRBV5-5
J gene: TRBJ1-5

CDR3 DNA: TGTGCCACCAGCAGAGCATTACAAACCGACCCGGGACAGCAACCCTACGAGCAGTACTTC
CDR3 protein: CATSRALQTDPGQQPYEQYF
clone size: .
D gene: TRBD1
V gene: TRBV15
J gene: TRBJ2-7

CDR3 DNA: TGTGCCTGGACTAACTGGGCCAATGGAGACCAAGAGACCCAGTACTTC
CDR3 protein: CAWTNWANGDQETQYF
clone size: .
D gene: .
V gene: TRBV30
J gene: TRBJ2-5

CDR3 DNA: TGTGCCAGCAGGTCTCAAGAAAAGGGCTCCTACAATGAGCAGTTCTTC
CDR3 protein: CASRSQEKGSYNEQFF
clone size: .
D gene: .
V gene: TRBV6-6
J gene: TRBJ2-1

CDR3 DNA: TGTGCCAGCAGACACACGGGCAGAGAGACCCAGTACTTC
CDR3 protein: CASRHTGRETQYF
clone size: .
D gene: .
V gene: TRBV11-2
J gene: TRBJ2-5

CDR3 DNA: TGTGCCAGCAGCCATTCAGGCTCATCCTACGAGCAGTACTTC
CDR3 protein: CASSHSGSSYEQYF
clone size: .
D gene: .
V gene: TRBV7-9
J gene: TRBJ2-7

CDR3 DNA: TGTGCCAGCAGCCCTCTAGCGGCCGGGGAGACCCAGTACTTC
CDR3 protein: CASSPLAAGETQYF
clone size: .
D gene: TRBD2
V gene: TRBV7-9
J gene: TRBJ2-5

CDR3 DNA: TGCGCCAGCAGCCAAGATACAGGAGTCATCGGGGAGCTGTTTTTT
CDR3 protein: CASSQDTGVIGELFF
clone size: .
D gene: .
V gene: TRBV4-3
J gene: TRBJ2-2

CDR3 DNA: TGCAGCGTTTCGGGGTCCCCAGGGGGTGCAGATACGCAGTATTTT
CDR3 protein: CSVSGSPGGADTQYF
clone size: once
D gene: TRBD1
V gene: TRBV29-1
J gene: TRBJ2-3

CDR3 DNA: TGCGCCAGCAGCCAAGAGTGGGGGGAGGCCTACGAGCAGTACTTC
CDR3 protein: CASSQEWGEAYEQYF
clone size: .
D gene: .
V gene: TRBV4-1
J gene: TRBJ2-7

CDR3 DNA: TGTGCCAGCAGTTACTCGAGCGGAGCCTACGAGCAGTACTTC
CDR3 protein: CASSYSSGAYEQYF
clone size: .
D gene: .
V gene: TRBV6-5
J gene: TRBJ2-7

CDR3 DNA: TGTGCCAGCAGTTATGATAGGAACACTGAAGCTTTCTTT
CDR3 protein: CASSYDRNTEAFF
clone size: .
D gene: .
V gene: TRBV6-5
J gene: TRBJ1-1

CDR3 DNA: TGTGCCAGCAGCTTAGTATGGGACGAGCAGTACTTC
CDR3 protein: CASSLVWDEQYF
clone size: .
D gene: .
V gene: TRBV7-9
J gene: TRBJ2-7

CDR3 DNA: TGCGCCAGCACCCCCGGGGGGGCGGATACTGAAGCTTTCTTT
CDR3 protein: CASTPGGADTEAFF
clone size: once
D gene: .
V gene: TRBV4-1
J gene: TRBJ1-1

CDR3 DNA: TGTGCCAGCAGTTACGGGACAGCTGCGAACACCGGGGAGCTGTTTTTT
CDR3 protein: CASSYGTAANTGELFF
clone size: .
D gene: TRBD1
V gene: TRBV6-5
J gene: TRBJ2-2

CDR3 DNA: TGTGCCAGCAGCTTGGTAAGGGGTAGCGAGCAGTACTTC
CDR3 protein: CASSLVRGSEQYF
clone size: .
D gene: .
V gene: TRBV5-6
J gene: TRBJ2-7

CDR3 DNA: TGTGCCAGCAGTTACTCGTGGAACTACGAGCAGTACTTC
CDR3 protein: CASSYSWNYEQYF
clone size: few
D gene: .
V gene: TRBV6-5
J gene: TRBJ2-7

CDR3 DNA: TGTGCCATCAGTGACGGAGGGACCTTTAGTACTTCCTACGAGCAGTACTTC
CDR3 protein: CAISDGGTFSTSYEQYF
clone size: .
D gene: .
V gene: TRBV10-3
J gene: TRBJ2-7